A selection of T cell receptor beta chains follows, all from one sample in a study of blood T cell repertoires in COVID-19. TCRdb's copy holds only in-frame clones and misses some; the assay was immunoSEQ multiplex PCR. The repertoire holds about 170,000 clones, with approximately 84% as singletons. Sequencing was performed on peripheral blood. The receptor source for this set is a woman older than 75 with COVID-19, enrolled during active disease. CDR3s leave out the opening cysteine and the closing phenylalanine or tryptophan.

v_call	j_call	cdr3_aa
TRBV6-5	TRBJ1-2	ASSYSTGTYGYT
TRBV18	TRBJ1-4	ASSRLQSGEKLF
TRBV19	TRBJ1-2	ASSRLPGQGNRGYT
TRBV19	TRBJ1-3	ASSPGARNTIY
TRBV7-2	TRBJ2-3	ASSPMTGISTQY
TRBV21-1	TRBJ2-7	ASSKGGPYEQY
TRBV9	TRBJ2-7	ASSVTSGGPYEQY
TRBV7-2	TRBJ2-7	ASSLVWVQDEQY
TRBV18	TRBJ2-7	ASSPQGVRTYEQY
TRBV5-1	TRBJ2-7	ASSPRASGSSPYEQY
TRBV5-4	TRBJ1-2	ASSLSLGGMNIGYT
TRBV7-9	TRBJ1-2	ASSSYRGLGYT
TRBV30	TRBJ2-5	AFAGGGPQETQY
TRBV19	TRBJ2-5	ASSMPVGTGETQY
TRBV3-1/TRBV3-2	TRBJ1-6	ASSRPGENSPLH
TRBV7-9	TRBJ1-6	ASSSGQGPGSPLH
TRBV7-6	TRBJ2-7	ASTRLEGSTYEQY
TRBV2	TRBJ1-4	ASSGGRLEKLF
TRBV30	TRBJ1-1	AWNLKGGSTEAF
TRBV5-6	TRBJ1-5	ASSLQGVKPQH
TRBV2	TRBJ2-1	ASRTPTSERLF
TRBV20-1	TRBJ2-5	SASLAGGPETQY
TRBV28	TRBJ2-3	ASSSRTASSTDTQY
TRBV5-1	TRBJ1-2	ASSLVTGPNYGYT
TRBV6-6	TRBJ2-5	ASSYSLRGGQETQY
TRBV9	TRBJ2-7	ASSTVAGPYEQY
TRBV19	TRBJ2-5	ATTARGAGGVETQY
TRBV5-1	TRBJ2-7	ASSLGEWDEQY
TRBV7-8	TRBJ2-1	ASSQGAKQF
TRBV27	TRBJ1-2	ASSAQGYGYT